The clone carrying this TCR beta chain was picked up many times. What it binds is not known. The library was built from around 380 ng RNA with molecular barcoded adaptors for alpha/delta and beta/gamma chains. TCRdb reprocessed the reads via MiXCR and lists one record per CDR3 protein. The sample carries 40,000 to 55,000 distinct CDR3 sequences, roughly 20% recorded once. These data come from a study of read filtering for tumor transcriptome and immune sequencing. Overall study: Revised staging placed roughly 8 patients in R-ISS I, over 15 in II, about 7 in III. General study findings and limits: IR-seq captured clonotypes deeper and more reliably than RNA-seq.

The origin of this receptor is a donor aged 40 or over with multiple myeloma. Sequencing was carried out using a population of CD138-negative cells sorted from bone marrow.

This CDR3 is CASSLDGQLNTGELFF. Here the CDR3 DNA reads TGTGCCAGCAGCTTGGATGGACAGTTGAACACCGGGGAGCTGTTTTTT. V is TRBV5-4 and J is TRBJ2-2, with D perhaps TRBD1 (6 bases). Germline V CDR1 and CDR2: SGHNT, YYREEE (reference sequence). V gave up 0 bases and J gave up 1 base, with 10 bases separating them. This CDR3 is built from 16 residues. Full variable domain (remainder filled in from reference TRBV5-4 and TRBJ2-2): ETGVTQSPTHLIKTRGQQVTLRCSSQSGHNTVSWYQQALGQGPQFIFQYYREEENGRGNFPPRFSGLQFPNYSSELNVNALELDDSALYLCASSLDGQLNTGELFFGEGSRLTVL.